The 14 T cell receptor beta chains presented below share a single source sample, sequenced in a study of CD8+ T cells in alopecia areata. Treatment denoted: oral pan-JAK inhibitor, 5-10 mg twice daily. Sequencing relied on a cDNA template that was reverse transcribed from extracted RNA. Assay used: immunoSEQ multiplex PCR; TCRdb lists only in-frame clones, some missing. The data show 60,000 to 85,000 clones, 29% seen once. Sequenced material: CD8+ T cells sorted from blood, taken at week 4, from a patient treated with tofacitinib. Every receptor here comes from a human donor with alopecia areata.

This clone was seen more than once but under ten times. The V gene is TRBV4-2, the J gene TRBJ2-7, with unresolved D. Germline V lookup: CDR1 LGHNA, CDR2 YNFKEQ. The CDR3 length is 13 residues. Trimming cost V 5 bases and J 3 bases, with 11 bases left between them. DNA for the CDR3: TGTGCCAGCAGCTTCGGGCGCAACTACGAGCAGTACTTC. This sequence encodes CASSFGRNYEQYF.

Written as DNA, the CDR3 is TGTGCCAGCAGCTTAGATGGGGGCCCTAGCACAGATACGCAGTATTTT. As protein: CASSLDGGPSTDTQYF. The genes are TRBV11-2 and TRBJ2-3; D possibly corresponds to TRBD1 (6 bases). The germline V gene has CDR1 SGHAT and CDR2 FQNNGV. The CDR3 is made up of 16 amino acids. V was shortened by 0 bases and J by 0 bases, with 10 bases between the two germline ends.

CDR3: CASSSGSYEQYF. The CDR3 coding sequence is TGTGCCAGCAGTTCCGGCTCCTACGAGCAGTACTTC. The chain employs TRBV27 and TRBJ2-7; D is undetermined. The CDR3 has 12 residues. Germline V gene lookup returns CDR1 MNHEY and CDR2 SMNVEV (reference sequence). V lost 4 bases and J lost 0, with 4 bases in between.

The V call is TRBV29-1, the J call TRBJ1-2; D unclear. Deletions cut 4 bases from V and 4 bases from J, with 10 bases between. This CDR3 has 12 amino acids. In germline, CDR1 is SQVTM, CDR2 ANQGSEA. The CDR3 region has the DNA TGCAGCGTTGTACCTGAGGGCTATGGCTACACCTTC. This sequence encodes CSVVPEGYGYTF.

This rearrangement joins TRBV29-1 to TRBJ1-2, with D possibly matching TRBD1 (6 bases). CDR3 length equals 12 residues. V shed 6 bases and J shed 8 bases, with 16 bases lying between them. The germline V gene has CDR1 SQVTM and CDR2 ANQGSEA. CDR3 amino acids: CSVPDRKGGYTF. Here the CDR3 DNA reads TGCAGCGTCCCCGACAGGAAAGGGGGCTACACCTTC.

This clone was seen a handful of times. The J gene is TRBJ2-1, the V gene TRBV6-5; 7 nucleotides agree with TRBD1. Germline V gene lookup returns CDR1 MNHEY and CDR2 SVGAGI. CDR3 length equals 13 residues. The V and J ends lost 6 bases and 9 bases, in that order; junction bases with no gene match: 8. This CDR3 reads CASRDNRGGEQFF. The CDR3 bases are TGTGCCAGCAGAGATAACAGGGGCGGTGAGCAGTTCTTC.

In its sample, this clone was seen a few times. V usage is TRBV27 and J usage is TRBJ2-1; D is perhaps TRBD1 (5 bases). With 9 bases removed from V and 6 bases from J, the gap between germline ends came to 18 bases. The CDR3 is made up of 14 amino acids. Germline V lookup: CDR1 MNHEY, CDR2 SMNVEV (reference sequence). Here the CDR3 DNA reads TGTGCCAGTCTCCCCCCAGGGTCGGTCAATGAGCAGTTCTTC. Its protein is CASLPPGSVNEQFF.

This clone has just a few counts. The chain has TRBV29-1 and TRBJ2-7; TRBD1 agrees at 7 bases. This CDR3 spans 13 amino acids. The J segment lost 5 bases and the V segment lost 8 bases, leaving 12 bases of the junction unmatched. Germline lookup yields CDR1 SQVTM and CDR2 ANQGSEA. The CDR3: CSILPQGDDEQYF. The DNA for the CDR3 is TGCAGCATACTTCCCCAGGGGGATGACGAGCAGTACTTC.

This clone was observed a few times. The rearrangement links TRBV28 to TRBJ1-2; D remains unclear. CDR1 and CDR2 from the germline V gene are MDHEN and SYDVKM. The V end was cut by 6 bases, the J end by 2 bases, with 16 bases between. CDR3 size: 15 residues. CDR3 sequence: CASRPSSAANYGYTF. The CDR3 DNA reads as TGTGCCAGCAGACCTTCTTCGGCGGCGAACTATGGCTACACCTTC.

The genes are TRBV6-5 and TRBJ1-1; TRBD1 matches 11 bases. V lost 6 bases to trimming and J lost 7 bases; unmatched junction nucleotides: 4. This CDR3 is built from 13 residues. The germline gives CDR1 MNHEY, CDR2 SVGAGI. As DNA, the CDR3 is TGTGCCAGCAGCTGGACAGGGGGCGGTGAAGCTTTCTTT. It is translated as CASSWTGGGEAFF.

This clone was counted only a few times. The chain links TRBV29-1 to TRBJ2-5; TRBD1 might be the D (6 bases). This CDR3 is built from 14 residues. Germline CDR1 SQVTM, CDR2 ANQGSEA. V lost 4 bases, J lost 2 bases, and 14 bases lay in between. The DNA for the CDR3 is TGCAGCGTTGTACAGGGAAGTGGGCAAGAGACCCAGTACTTC. Residues: CSVVQGSGQETQYF.

This clone has more than one count but fewer than ten. The chain uses TRBV29-1 and TRBJ1-1; TRBD1 might be the D (5 bases). Germline CDR1 and CDR2: SQVTM and ANQGSEA. The CDR3 runs to 14 residues. V was clipped by 6 bases and J by 4 bases, with 18 bases between them. The CDR3 bases are TGCAGCGTCGAGGGCGGGGCCGCCGGCACTGAAGCTTTCTTT. Encoded protein: CSVEGGAAGTEAFF.

This sequence joins TRBV4-1 and TRBJ2-1, with 10 bases matching TRBD2. CDR1 is MGHRA, CDR2 YSYEKL, per germline. The V and J ends lost 2 bases and 1 base, in that order; junction bases with no gene match: 8. The CDR3 sequence is 18 residues long. CDR3 in DNA: TGCGCCAGCAGCCAACGACACAAGCGGGAGGGGTCCTACAATGAGCAGTTCTTC. The encoded protein is CASSQRHKREGSYNEQFF.

This clone was picked up one time. The V gene is TRBV27, the J gene TRBJ2-6; D unresolved. This CDR3 contains 14 residues. The germline V gene encodes CDR1 MNHEY and CDR2 SMNVEV (reference sequence). V dropped 3 bases and J dropped 9 bases, with 12 bases sitting between them. This CDR3 is CASSFQTSGNVLTF. Here the CDR3 DNA reads TGTGCCAGCAGTTTCCAAACTTCGGGCAACGTCCTGACTTTC.